Presented here are 14 T cell receptor beta chains from one specimen sequenced in a study of shared clonotypes between healthy human individuals. TCRdb's table, derived via immunoSEQ multiplex PCR, lists solely in-frame clones and lacks some. The table shows about 1 million clones, with roughly 75% occurring only once. The material sequenced was memory CD4+ T cells sorted from blood. As for subset: CD45RA-negative fraction. All receptors come from a man younger than 35 in good health.

The chain has TRBV7-8 and TRBJ1-2, with 11 bases identical to TRBD1. Germline V gene data show CDR1 as SGHVS and CDR2 as FQNEAQ. The V and J ends lost 4 bases and 1 base, in that order; junction bases with no gene match: 5. This CDR3 has 16 residues. DNA of the CDR3: TGTGCCAGCAGCTCATCCGGGACAGGGGGTAACTATGGCTACACCTTC. It yields the protein CASSSSGTGGNYGYTF.

This chain connects TRBV6-5 to TRBJ1-2; D not certain. The CDR3 runs to 11 residues. Looked up from germline, CDR1 is MNHEY and CDR2 is SVGAGI. V lost 6 bases and J 7 bases, leaving 9 bases between the germline ends. This CDR3 reads CASSPGRGYTF. For the CDR3, the DNA is TGTGCCAGCAGCCCAGGACGTGGCTACACCTTC.

The chain has TRBV7-9 and TRBJ2-7; 8 bases fit TRBD2. CDR1 SEHNR and CDR2 FQNEAQ come from the germline V gene (reference sequence). J lost 3 bases, V lost 0 bases, and 7 bases had no gene match. This CDR3 has 16 amino acids. CDR3 bases: TGTGCCAGCAGCTTAGCGGAGGGACTAGTCGGCTACGAGCAGTACTTC. It encodes CASSLAEGLVGYEQYF.

This clone was detected a few times. This may be a read error, as it is one base from a much larger clone. The sample holds other DNA sequences that translate to the same CDR3. The chain couples TRBV5-4 to TRBJ1-2, with D possibly being TRBD1 (6 bases). The CDR3 spans 13 residues. Germline V gives CDR1 SGHNT, CDR2 YYREEE (reference sequence). V was pared by 4 bases and J by 1 base, with 8 bases between. Written as DNA, the CDR3 is TGTGCCAGCAGCCCGGACAGTAACTATGGCTACACCTTC. This sequence encodes CASSPDSNYGYTF.

The chain employs TRBV7-2 and TRBJ1-5; D ambiguous. From germline, CDR1 is SGHTA and CDR2 FQGNSA. V lost 2 bases, J lost 8 bases, and 19 bases lay in between. The CDR3 has 16 residues. CDR3 bases: TGTGCCAGCAGCTTAACGTCGACCCGATTCGATAAGCCCCAGCATTTT. It codes for CASSLTSTRFDKPQHF.

This clone was recorded once. The chain has TRBV30 and TRBJ2-7; 7 positions agree with TRBD2. Trimming at V came to 1 base and at J to 5 bases, leaving 2 bases not matched to a gene. There are 12 residues in the CDR3. The V gene's germline CDR1 is GTSNPN and CDR2 SVGIG (reference sequence). CDR3 DNA sequence: TGTGCCTGGAGTGCCCTAGCGGACGAGCAGTACTTC. It translates to CAWSALADEQYF. The full variable domain, completed using reference TRBV30 and TRBJ2-7, is SQTIHQWPATLVQPVGSPLSLECTVEGTSNPNLYWYRQAAGRGLQLLFYSVGIGQISSEVPQNLSASRPQDRQFILSSKKLLLSDSGFYLCAWSALADEQYFGPGTRLTVT.

The chain links TRBV30 to TRBJ2-3; TRBD2 aligns across 8 bases. Germline assignment: CDR1 GTSNPN and CDR2 SVGIG (reference sequence). This CDR3 has 11 residues. J gave up 14 bases and V 3 bases, and 7 bases lay outside the gene matches. CDR3 loop: CAWRSGGAPYF. The CDR3 DNA reads TGTGCCTGGAGGTCGGGAGGGGCCCCGTATTTT.

V and J are TRBV10-3 and TRBJ2-2, with D perhaps being TRBD1 or TRBD2 (5 bases each). CDR1 and CDR2 from the germline V gene are ENHRY and SYGVKD. There are 14 residues in the CDR3. V was clipped by 4 bases and J by 6 bases, with 12 bases between them. In nucleotides, the CDR3 is TGTGCCATCAGTGGCAGGGCGGAGGCCGGGGAGCTGTTTTTT. It yields the protein CAISGRAEAGELFF.

V usage is TRBV9 and J usage is TRBJ2-1; D might be TRBD1 (5 bases). The germline V gene encodes CDR1 SGDLS and CDR2 YYNGEE. The CDR3 sequence is 15 residues long. Trimming left V 0 bases short and J 5 bases short, with 12 bases between. The CDR3 nucleotides read TGTGCCAGCAGCGTAGGATGGGGCGTCCACAATGAGCAGTTCTTC. Its translation is CASSVGWGVHNEQFF.

Concerning this clone: Other DNA sequences in the same sample also yield this CDR3. The chain carries TRBV11-2 and TRBJ1-1; D perhaps matches TRBD1 (6 bases). The CDR3 sequence is 14 residues long. V lost 1 base and J lost 1, with 7 bases in between. Germline V gene sequence: CDR1 SGHAT, CDR2 FQNNGV. CDR3 DNA sequence: TGTGCCAGCAGCTTAGTGACAGGGAACACTGAAGCTTTCTTT. Its protein is CASSLVTGNTEAFF.

The J gene is TRBJ1-4, the V gene TRBV2; unclear D gene. CDR3 length: 13 residues. V was clipped by 3 bases and J by 8 bases, with 10 bases between them. CDR1 is SNHLY and CDR2 is FYNNEI in the germline V gene. Written as DNA, the CDR3 is TGTGCCAGCAGTGAGGGGATTGGGGAAAAACTGTTTTTT. Amino acid sequence: CASSEGIGEKLFF.

This clone came up a few times. The V and J genes are TRBV14 and TRBJ1-3; the D is unclear. The CDR3 is 13 amino acids. V gave up 0 bases and J gave up 3 bases, with 3 bases separating them. CDR1 and CDR2 from the germline V gene are SGHDN and FVKESK. Here the CDR3 DNA reads TGTGCCAGCAGCCAAGACCGTGGAAACACCATATATTTT. Translated, it gives CASSQDRGNTIYF.

The genes are TRBV9 and TRBJ2-3; D unresolved. CDR3 length equals 14 residues. Germline CDR1 is SGDLS and CDR2 is YYNGEE. Trimming removed 4 bases from V and 1 base from J, with 10 bases in between. CDR3 nucleotide sequence: TGTGCCAGCAGCCCCCGGAGCGGCACAGATACGCAGTATTTT. Translation gives CASSPRSGTDTQYF.

The chain links TRBV9 to TRBJ2-2; TRBD1 matches at 8 bases. With V trimmed by 2 bases and J by 1 base, 7 bases remained unmatched. The CDR3 extends over 17 amino acids. Germline CDR1 reads SGDLS; CDR2 reads YYNGEE. CDR3 coding DNA: TGTGCCAGCAGCGTCGCCCGGGGGACAGGGAACACCGGGGAGCTGTTTTTT. Translating it yields CASSVARGTGNTGELFF.